This TCR beta chain was captured in a study of blood T cell repertoires in COVID-19. In the study overall: PBMCs, B-cell-depleted T cells, or T cells were the source of the cDNA or gDNA that made up the material.

The V gene end was trimmed by 3 bases and the J gene end by 10 bases; junction bases not matched to a gene: 10. Germline V lookup: CDR1 SGDLS, CDR2 YYNGEE. CDR3 size: 15 residues. Profiling relied on immunoSEQ multiplex PCR, and the TCRdb table lists in-frame clones only, not all of them. This sample yields fewer than 90,000 clones, of which 88% are seen a single time; 6% to 8% belongs to the top ten. The sequenced material came from peripheral blood. The TCR sequence derives from a man between 65 and 85 years old with acute or convalescent COVID-19. The V gene is TRBV9, the J gene TRBJ1-6; 7 nucleotides agree with TRBD1. Here the CDR3 DNA reads TGTGCCAGCAGCGCCCGAGGAGGGGGCGGCTCACCCCTCCACTTT. It specifies CASSARGGGGSPLHF.